Presented here are 12 T cell receptor beta chains from one specimen sequenced in a study of T cells in localized non-small cell lung cancer. Clones were read by immunoSEQ multiplex PCR, and TCRdb kept only the in-frame ones, dropping some. The sample lists several thousand clones; about 27% were seen once. This specimen was normal lung tissue next to the tumor, taken before any cancer treatment. The receptors stem from a woman aged 35-75 years with stage I lung adenocarcinoma.

V and J are TRBV2 and TRBJ2-7; the D is unclear. The CDR3 length is 14 residues. The V and J ends lost 3 bases and 3 bases respectively, with 12 bases between them. Germline V gives CDR1 SNHLY, CDR2 FYNNEI. Written as DNA, the CDR3 is TGTGCCAGCAGTGACGCACGGCAAATCTACGAGCAGTACTTC. Encoded protein: CASSDARQIYEQYF.

The chain employs TRBV6-8 and TRBJ2-7; TRBD1 agrees at 7 bases. Per the germline V gene, CDR1 is MNHGY and CDR2 is SAAAGT. The CDR3 has 14 amino acids. Germline trimming cut 4 bases from V and 6 bases from J; bases unmatched to any gene: 9. CDR3 DNA: TGTGCCAGCAGTTCGGCATTACAGGGGCTCGAGCAGTACTTC. Amino acids: CASSSALQGLEQYF.

Only a few counts were recorded for this clone. The genes are TRBV11-3 and TRBJ2-2; 8 bases map to TRBD1. CDR3 length: 17 amino acids. J lost 5 bases, V lost 1 base, and 9 bases had no gene match. Per the germline V gene, CDR1 is SGHNT and CDR2 is YENEEA. CDR3 DNA sequence: TGTGCCAGCAGCTTAGTTGGGACAGGCATTAGGACCGGGGAGCTGTTTTTT. Translating gives CASSLVGTGIRTGELFF.

Worth noting for this clone: One end of the junction varies from germline; a read error may be responsible. The chain couples TRBV6-8 to TRBJ1-6, with a tentative D call TRBD1 (6 bases). CDR1 is MNHGY, CDR2 SAAAGT, per germline. CDR3 length equals 16 residues. The CDR3 DNA is TGTGCCATCAGTCCGAGGGGGGACATGATCAATTCACCCCTCCACTTT. Its protein product is CAISPRGDMINSPLHF.

This clone counts as medium-sized (0.01 to 0.1%). V and J are TRBV11-3 and TRBJ2-2; a possible D gene is TRBD1 (6 bases). Per germline, CDR1 SGHNT and CDR2 YENEEA. V was trimmed by 3 bases and J by 0 bases, leaving 11 bases between them. This CDR3 region has 16 residues. CDR3 residues: CASSFGQLSNTGELFF. The CDR3 DNA is TGTGCCAGCAGCTTCGGACAGTTATCGAACACCGGGGAGCTGTTTTTT.

The chain carries TRBV25-1 and TRBJ2-1; 12 bases are shared with TRBD2. The germline V gene has CDR1 MGHDK and CDR2 SYGVNS. With V trimmed by 5 bases and J by 2 bases, 4 bases remained unmatched. The CDR3 loop spans 16 amino acids. This chain's CDR3 is CASSNLAGGPYNEQFF. The DNA of the CDR3 is TGTGCCAGCAGTAACCTAGCGGGAGGGCCCTACAATGAGCAGTTCTTC.

In this sample, this clone turned up a few times. The J gene is TRBJ2-1, the V gene TRBV30; 9 bases match TRBD1. The CDR3 spans 13 residues. Per germline, CDR1 GTSNPN and CDR2 SVGIG (reference sequence). The V and J ends lost 5 bases and 4 bases, in that order; junction bases with no gene match: 3. As DNA, the CDR3 is TGTGCCTGGGGACAGGGGTATTACAATGAGCAGTTCTTC. Translated, it gives CAWGQGYYNEQFF.

This clone was detected only a few times. This chain links TRBV23-1 with TRBJ2-7; D remains unclear. TRBV23-1 is noted as an ORF with a role that remains uncertain. The CDR3 consists of 14 residues. The ends were cut back, 6 bases at V and 0 bases at J, with 12 bases in the middle. CDR3 residues: CASSQVVTSYEQYF. CDR3 coding DNA: TGCGCCAGCAGCCAAGTTGTCACCTCCTACGAGCAGTACTTC.

There are a few counts of this clone. The V gene is TRBV29-1, the J gene TRBJ2-5; 8 nucleotides align to TRBD2. CDR1 and CDR2 (germline): SQVTM, ANQGSEA. V was pared by 4 bases and J by 1 base, with 5 bases of the junction left unmatched. The CDR3 has 14 residues. CDR3 sequence: CSVVRSGGQETQYF. The CDR3 DNA sequence: TGCAGCGTTGTGAGGAGCGGGGGCCAAGAGACCCAGTACTTC.

The chain carries TRBV11-3 and TRBJ2-7; 8 nucleotides match TRBD1. This CDR3 is 15 amino acids long. Germline values: CDR1 SGHNT, CDR2 YENEEA. With 1 base clipped from V and 3 bases from J, the junction kept 5 bases outside the gene matches. CDR3 coding DNA: TGTGCCAGCAGCTTAGGCGACAGGGGACGCTACGAGCAGTACTTC. This translates into CASSLGDRGRYEQYF.

This clone has a handful of counts. This chain links TRBV4-1 with TRBJ2-2; D gene ambiguous. CDR3 length: 14 amino acids. Germline assignment: CDR1 MGHRA and CDR2 YSYEKL. Trimming removed 4 bases at V and 1 base at J, with 7 bases between. CDR3: CASSRLWNTGELFF. The CDR3 DNA is TGCGCCAGCAGCCGACTTTGGAACACCGGGGAGCTGTTTTTT.

The chain carries TRBV9 and TRBJ2-2, with TRBD1 as a possible D gene (6 bases). V was shortened by 5 bases and J by 2 bases, with 16 bases between the two germline ends. CDR1 is SGDLS and CDR2 is YYNGEE in the germline V gene. The CDR3 totals 16 residues. The CDR3 region is CASSINQQGNTGELFF. The CDR3 bases are TGTGCCAGCAGTATTAATCAACAGGGTAACACCGGGGAGCTGTTTTTT. Full variable domain (outside the CDR3, taken from reference TRBV9 and TRBJ2-2): DSGVTQTPKHLITATGQRVTLRCSPRSGDLSVYWYQQSLDQGLQFLIQYYNGEERAKGNILERFSAQQFPDLHSELNLSSLELGDSALYFCASSINQQGNTGELFFGEGSRLTVL.